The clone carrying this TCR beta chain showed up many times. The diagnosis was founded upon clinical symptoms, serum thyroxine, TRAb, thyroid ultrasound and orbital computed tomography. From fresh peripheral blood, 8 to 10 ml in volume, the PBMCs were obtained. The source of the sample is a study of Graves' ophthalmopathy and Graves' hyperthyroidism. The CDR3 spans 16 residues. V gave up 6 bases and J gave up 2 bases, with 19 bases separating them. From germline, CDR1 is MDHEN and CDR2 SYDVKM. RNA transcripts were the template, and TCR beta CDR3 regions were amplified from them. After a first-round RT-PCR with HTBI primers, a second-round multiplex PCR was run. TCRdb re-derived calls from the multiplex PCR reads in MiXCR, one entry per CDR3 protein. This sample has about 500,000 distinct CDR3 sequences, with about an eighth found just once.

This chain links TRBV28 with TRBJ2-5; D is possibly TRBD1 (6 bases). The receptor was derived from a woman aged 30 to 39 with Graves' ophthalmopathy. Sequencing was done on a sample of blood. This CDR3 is CASSPEGQYLQETQYF. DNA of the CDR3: TGTGCCAGCAGCCCAGAAGGACAGTACCTTCAAGAGACCCAGTACTTC.